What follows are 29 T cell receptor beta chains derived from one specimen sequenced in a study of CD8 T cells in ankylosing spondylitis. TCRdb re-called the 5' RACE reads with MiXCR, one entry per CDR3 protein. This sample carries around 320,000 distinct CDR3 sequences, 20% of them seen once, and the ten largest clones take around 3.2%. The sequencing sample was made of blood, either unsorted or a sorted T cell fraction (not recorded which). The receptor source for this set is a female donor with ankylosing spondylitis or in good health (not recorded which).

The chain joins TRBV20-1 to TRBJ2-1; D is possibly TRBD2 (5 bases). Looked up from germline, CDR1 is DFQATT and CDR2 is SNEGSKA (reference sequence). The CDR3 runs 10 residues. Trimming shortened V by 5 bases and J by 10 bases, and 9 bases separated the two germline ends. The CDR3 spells CSALKREQFF. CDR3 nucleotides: TGCAGTGCTTTAAAGCGGGAGCAGTTCTTC.

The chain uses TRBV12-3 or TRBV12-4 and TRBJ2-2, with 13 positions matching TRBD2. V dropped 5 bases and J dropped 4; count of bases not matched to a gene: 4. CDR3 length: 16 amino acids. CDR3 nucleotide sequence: TGTGCCAGCAGTACTAGCGGGAGGGGGGGCACCGGGGAGCTGTTTTTT. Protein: CASSTSGRGGTGELFF.

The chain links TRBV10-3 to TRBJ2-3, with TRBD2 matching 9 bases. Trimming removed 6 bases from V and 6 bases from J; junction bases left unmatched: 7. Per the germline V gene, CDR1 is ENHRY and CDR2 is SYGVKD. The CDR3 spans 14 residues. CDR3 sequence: CAIRKGLAADTQYF. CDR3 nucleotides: TGTGCCATCAGGAAGGGACTAGCAGCGGATACGCAGTATTTT.

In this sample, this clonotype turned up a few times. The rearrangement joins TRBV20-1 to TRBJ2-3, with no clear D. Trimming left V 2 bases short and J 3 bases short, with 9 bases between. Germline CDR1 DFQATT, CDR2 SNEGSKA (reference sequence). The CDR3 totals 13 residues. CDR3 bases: TGCAGTGCTAGACCCCCGGGTACAGATACGCAGTATTTT. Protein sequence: CSARPPGTDTQYF.

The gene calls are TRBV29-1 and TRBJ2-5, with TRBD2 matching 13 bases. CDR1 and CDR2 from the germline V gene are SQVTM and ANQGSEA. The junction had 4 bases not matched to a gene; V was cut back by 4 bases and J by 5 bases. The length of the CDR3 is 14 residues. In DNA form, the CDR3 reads TGCAGCGTTGGACTAGCGGGAGGTTGGGAGACCCAGTACTTC. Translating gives CSVGLAGGWETQYF.

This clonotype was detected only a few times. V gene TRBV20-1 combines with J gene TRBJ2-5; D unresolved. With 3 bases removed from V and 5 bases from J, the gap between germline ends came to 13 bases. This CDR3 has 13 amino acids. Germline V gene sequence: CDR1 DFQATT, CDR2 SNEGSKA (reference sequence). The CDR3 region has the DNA TGCAGTGCTAGTCGCCCAGGAATGGAGACCCAGTACTTC. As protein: CSASRPGMETQYF.

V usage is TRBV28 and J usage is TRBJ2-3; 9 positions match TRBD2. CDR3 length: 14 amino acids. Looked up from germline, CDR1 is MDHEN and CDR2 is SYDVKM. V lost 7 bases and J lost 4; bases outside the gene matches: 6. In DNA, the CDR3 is TGTGCCAGCAACGCGGCGGGAGGGGCAGATACGCAGTATTTT. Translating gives CASNAAGGADTQYF. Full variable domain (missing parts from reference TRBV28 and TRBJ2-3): DVKVTQSSRYLVKRTGEKVFLECVQDMDHENMFWYRQDPGLGLRLIYFSYDVKMKEKGDIPEGYSVSREKKERFSLILESASTNQTSMYLCASNAAGGADTQYFGPGTRLTVL.

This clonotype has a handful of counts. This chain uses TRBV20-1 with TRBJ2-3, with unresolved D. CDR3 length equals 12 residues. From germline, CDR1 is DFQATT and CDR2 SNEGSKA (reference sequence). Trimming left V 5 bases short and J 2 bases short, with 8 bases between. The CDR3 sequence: CSARGFTDTQYF. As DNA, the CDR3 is TGCAGTGCTCGCGGCTTCACAGATACGCAGTATTTT.

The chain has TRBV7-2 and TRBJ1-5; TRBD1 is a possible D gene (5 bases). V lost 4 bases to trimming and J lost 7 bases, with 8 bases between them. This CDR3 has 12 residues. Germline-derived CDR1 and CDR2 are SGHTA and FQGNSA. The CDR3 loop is CASSSSGQPQHF. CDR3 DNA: TGTGCCAGCAGCTCATCAGGGCAGCCCCAGCATTTT.

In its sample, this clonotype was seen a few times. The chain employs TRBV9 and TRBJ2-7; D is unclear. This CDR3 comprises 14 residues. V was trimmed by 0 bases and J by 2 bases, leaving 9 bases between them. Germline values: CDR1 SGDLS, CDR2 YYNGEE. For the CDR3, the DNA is TGTGCCAGCAGCGTAGGGGTTCGGACCTACGAGCAGTACTTC. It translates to CASSVGVRTYEQYF.

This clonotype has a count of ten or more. The DNA for the CDR3 is TGCAGCGTTGAACACCATCAAGAGACCCAGTACTTC. This translates into CSVEHHQETQYF. The chain combines TRBV29-1 with TRBJ2-5; unclear D gene. Per germline, CDR1 SQVTM and CDR2 ANQGSEA. CDR3 length: 12 residues. V lost 2 bases, J lost 2 bases, and 6 bases lay in between.

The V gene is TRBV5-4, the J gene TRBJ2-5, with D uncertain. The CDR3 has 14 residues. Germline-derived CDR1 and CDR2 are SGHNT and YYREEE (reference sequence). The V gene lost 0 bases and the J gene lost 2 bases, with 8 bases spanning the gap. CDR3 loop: CASSLGWGQETQYF. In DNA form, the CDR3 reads TGTGCCAGCAGCTTGGGATGGGGTCAAGAGACCCAGTACTTC. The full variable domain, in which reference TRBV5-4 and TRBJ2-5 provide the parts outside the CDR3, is ETGVTQSPTHLIKTRGQQVTLRCSSQSGHNTVSWYQQALGQGPQFIFQYYREEENGRGNFPPRFSGLQFPNYSSELNVNALELDDSALYLCASSLGWGQETQYFGPGTRLLVL.

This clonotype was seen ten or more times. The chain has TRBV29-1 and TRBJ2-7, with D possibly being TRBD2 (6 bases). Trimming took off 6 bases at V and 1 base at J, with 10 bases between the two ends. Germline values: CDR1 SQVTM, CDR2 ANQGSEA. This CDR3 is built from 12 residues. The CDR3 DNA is TGCAGCGTCGGGGGATCATCCTACGAGCAGTACTTC. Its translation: CSVGGSSYEQYF.

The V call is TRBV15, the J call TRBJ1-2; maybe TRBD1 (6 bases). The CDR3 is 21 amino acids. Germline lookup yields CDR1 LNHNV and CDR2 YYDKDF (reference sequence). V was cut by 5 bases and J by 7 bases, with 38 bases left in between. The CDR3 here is CATSVRIPGQGQSDRYPGYTF. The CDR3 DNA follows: TGTGCCACCAGCGTCAGGATCCCAGGCCAGGGGCAAAGCGACAGGTATCCTGGCTACACCTTC.

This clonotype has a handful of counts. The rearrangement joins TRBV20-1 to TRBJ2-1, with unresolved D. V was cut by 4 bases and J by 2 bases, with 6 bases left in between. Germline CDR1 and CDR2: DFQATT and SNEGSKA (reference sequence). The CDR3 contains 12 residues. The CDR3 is CSANSPYNEQFF. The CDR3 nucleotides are TGCAGTGCTAATAGCCCCTACAATGAGCAGTTCTTC.

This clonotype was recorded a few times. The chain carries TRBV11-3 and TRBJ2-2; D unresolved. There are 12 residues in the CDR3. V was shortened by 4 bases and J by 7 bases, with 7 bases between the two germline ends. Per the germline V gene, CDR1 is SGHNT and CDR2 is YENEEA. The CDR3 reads CASSSSGGELFF. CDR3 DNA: TGTGCCAGCAGCTCCTCTGGCGGGGAGCTGTTTTTT.

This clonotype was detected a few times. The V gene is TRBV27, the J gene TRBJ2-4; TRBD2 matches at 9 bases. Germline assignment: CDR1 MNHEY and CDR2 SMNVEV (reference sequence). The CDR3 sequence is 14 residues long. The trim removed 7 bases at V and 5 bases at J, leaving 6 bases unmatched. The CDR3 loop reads CASIAGGSQNIQYF. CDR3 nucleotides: TGTGCCAGCATCGCGGGAGGGTCGCAAAACATTCAGTACTTC.

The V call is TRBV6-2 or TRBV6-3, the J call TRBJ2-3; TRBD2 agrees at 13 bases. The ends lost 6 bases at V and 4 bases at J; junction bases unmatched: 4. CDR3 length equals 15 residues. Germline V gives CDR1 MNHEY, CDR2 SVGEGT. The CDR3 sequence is CASRRGLAGADTQYF. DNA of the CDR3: TGTGCCAGCAGGCGAGGACTAGCGGGAGCAGATACGCAGTATTTT.

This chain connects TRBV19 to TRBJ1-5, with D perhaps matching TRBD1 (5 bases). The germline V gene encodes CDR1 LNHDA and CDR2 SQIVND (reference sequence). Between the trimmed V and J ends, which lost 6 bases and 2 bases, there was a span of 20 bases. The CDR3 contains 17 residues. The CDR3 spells CASRAIRGKGGNQPQHF. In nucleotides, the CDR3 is TGTGCCAGTAGGGCGATCCGGGGGAAGGGTGGCAATCAGCCCCAGCATTTT.

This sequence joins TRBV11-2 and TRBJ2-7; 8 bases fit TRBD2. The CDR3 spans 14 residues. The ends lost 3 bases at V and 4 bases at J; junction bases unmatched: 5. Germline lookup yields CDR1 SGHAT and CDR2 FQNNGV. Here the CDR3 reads CASSFKRESYEQYF. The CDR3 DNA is TGTGCCAGCAGCTTCAAGCGGGAGAGTTACGAGCAGTACTTC. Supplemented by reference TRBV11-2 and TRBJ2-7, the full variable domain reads EAGVAQSPRYKIIEKRQSVAFWCNPISGHATLYWYQQILGQGPKLLIQFQNNGVVDDSQLPKDRFSAERLKGVDSTLKIQPAKLEDSAVYLCASSFKRESYEQYFGPGTRLTVT.

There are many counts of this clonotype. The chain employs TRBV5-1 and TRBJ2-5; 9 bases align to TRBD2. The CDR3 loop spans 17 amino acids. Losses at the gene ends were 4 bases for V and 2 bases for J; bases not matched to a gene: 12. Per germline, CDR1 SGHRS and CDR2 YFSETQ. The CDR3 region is CASSNIVAGGVQETQYF. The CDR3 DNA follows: TGCGCCAGCAGCAATATCGTGGCGGGGGGGGTTCAAGAGACCCAGTACTTC.

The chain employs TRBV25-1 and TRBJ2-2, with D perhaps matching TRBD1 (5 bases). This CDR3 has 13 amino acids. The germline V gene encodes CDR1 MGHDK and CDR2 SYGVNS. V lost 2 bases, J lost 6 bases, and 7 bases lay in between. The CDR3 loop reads CASSEQGPGELFF. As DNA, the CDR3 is TGTGCCAGCAGTGAACAGGGCCCCGGGGAGCTGTTTTTT.

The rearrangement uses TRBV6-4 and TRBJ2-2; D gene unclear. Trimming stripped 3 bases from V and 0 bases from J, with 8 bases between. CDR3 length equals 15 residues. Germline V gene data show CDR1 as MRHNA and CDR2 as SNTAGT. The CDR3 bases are TGTGCCAGCAGTGAAACGATAGCGAACACCGGGGAGCTGTTTTTT. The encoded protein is CASSETIANTGELFF.

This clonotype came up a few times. The CDR3 nucleotides read TGTGCCAGCAGACGTCCCGGGACTAGCGTTACAGATACGCAGTATTTT. Its translation: CASRRPGTSVTDTQYF. The V gene is TRBV5-5, the J gene TRBJ2-3, with 10 bases identical to TRBD2. V was pared by 5 bases and J by 3 bases, with 9 bases of the junction left unmatched. Germline values: CDR1 SGHKS, CDR2 YYEKEE (reference sequence). This CDR3 region has 16 residues. Based on the CDR3 plus reference TRBV5-5 and TRBJ2-3, the full variable domain is DAGVTQSPTHLIKTRGQQVTLRCSPISGHKSVSWYQQVLGQGPQFIFQYYEKEERGRGNFPDRFSARQFPNYSSELNVNALLLGDSALYLCASRRPGTSVTDTQYFGPGTRLTVL.

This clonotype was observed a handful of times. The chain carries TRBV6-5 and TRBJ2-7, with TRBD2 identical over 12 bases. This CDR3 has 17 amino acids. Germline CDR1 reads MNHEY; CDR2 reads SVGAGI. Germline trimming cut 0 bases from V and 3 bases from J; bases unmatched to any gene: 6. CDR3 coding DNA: TGTGCCAGCAGTTACTCCCCTCCGGGACTAGCGGGCTACGAGCAGTACTTC. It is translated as CASSYSPPGLAGYEQYF.

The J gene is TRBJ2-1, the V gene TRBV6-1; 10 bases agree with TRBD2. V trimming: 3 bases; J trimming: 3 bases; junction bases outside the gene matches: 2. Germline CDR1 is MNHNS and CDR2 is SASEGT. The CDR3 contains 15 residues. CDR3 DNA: TGTGCCAGCAGTGACTTAGCGGGAGGCTACAATGAGCAGTTCTTC. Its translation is CASSDLAGGYNEQFF.

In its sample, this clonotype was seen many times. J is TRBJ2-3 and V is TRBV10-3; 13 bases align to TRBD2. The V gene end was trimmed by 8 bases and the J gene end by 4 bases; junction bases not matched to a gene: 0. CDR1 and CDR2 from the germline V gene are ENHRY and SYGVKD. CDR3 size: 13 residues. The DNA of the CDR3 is TGTGCCATCGGACTAGCGGGAGCAGATACGCAGTATTTT. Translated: CAIGLAGADTQYF.

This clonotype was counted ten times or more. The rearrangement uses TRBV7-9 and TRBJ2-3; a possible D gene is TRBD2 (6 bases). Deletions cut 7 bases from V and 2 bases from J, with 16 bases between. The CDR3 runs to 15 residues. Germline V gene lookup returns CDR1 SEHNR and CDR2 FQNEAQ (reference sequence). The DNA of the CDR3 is TGTGCCAGCAACGGGGGTCGATTTAACACAGATACGCAGTATTTT. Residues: CASNGGRFNTDTQYF.

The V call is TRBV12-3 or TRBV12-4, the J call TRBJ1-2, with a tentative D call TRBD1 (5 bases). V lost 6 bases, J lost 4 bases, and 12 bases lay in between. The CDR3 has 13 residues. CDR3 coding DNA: TGTGCCAGCAGAAAGGGGTCGGCCTATGGCTACACCTTC. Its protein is CASRKGSAYGYTF.